This paragraph reports one T cell receptor (beta chain). The sample originates from a study of Ad26.COV2.S vaccination and SARS-CoV-2 variants. Libraries were prepared by immunoSEQ multiplex PCR; TCRdb keeps only in-frame clonotypes and omits some of them. The data show hundreds of thousands of clones, about 86% seen once. Regarding treatment: around 19 received Ad26.COV2.S at low or high dose, single or two shots; about five received placebo; per-sample allocation not given. The samples were gathered on day 63 after the first injection of vaccine or placebo. Trimming took off 0 bases at V and 4 bases at J, with 7 bases between the two ends. This CDR3 comprises 14 residues. Germline values: CDR1 PRHDT, CDR2 FYEKMQ (reference sequence).

The rearrangement links TRBV13 to TRBJ1-5; D unresolved. The TCR comes from a person between 18 and 59 years old who received the Ad26.COV2.S COVID-19 vaccine or a placebo. The specimen comprised peripheral blood, sampled in a trial of Ad26.COV2.S vaccine versus placebo. In DNA form, the CDR3 reads TGTGCCAGCAGCTTAGGTCCACAAAATCAGCCCCAGCATTTT. This codes for CASSLGPQNQPQHF.